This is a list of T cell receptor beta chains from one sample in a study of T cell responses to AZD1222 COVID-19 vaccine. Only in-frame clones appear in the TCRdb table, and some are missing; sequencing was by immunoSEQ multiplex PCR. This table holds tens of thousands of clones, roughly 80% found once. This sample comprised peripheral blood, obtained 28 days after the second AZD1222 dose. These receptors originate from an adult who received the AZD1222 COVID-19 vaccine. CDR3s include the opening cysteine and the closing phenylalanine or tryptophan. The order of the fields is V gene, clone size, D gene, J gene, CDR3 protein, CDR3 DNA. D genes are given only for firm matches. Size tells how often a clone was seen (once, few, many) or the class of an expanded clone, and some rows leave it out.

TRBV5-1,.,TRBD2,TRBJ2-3,CASSTGLAGNTDTQYF,TGCGCCAGCAGCACTGGACTAGCGGGAAACACAGATACGCAGTATTTT
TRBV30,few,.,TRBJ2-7,CAWSVGSGVIYEQYF,TGTGCCTGGAGTGTTGGTAGCGGCGTGATCTACGAGCAGTACTTC
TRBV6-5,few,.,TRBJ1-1,CASSYKGRAFF,TGTGCCAGCAGTTACAAGGGGCGAGCTTTCTTT
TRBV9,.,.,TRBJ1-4,CASSVGVGEKLFF,TGTGCCAGCAGCGTAGGGGTTGGCGAAAAACTGTTTTTT
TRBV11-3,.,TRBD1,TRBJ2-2,CASSETGDEAGELFF,TGTGCCAGCAGCGAGACAGGGGATGAGGCCGGGGAGCTGTTTTTT
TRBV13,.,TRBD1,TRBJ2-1,CASSLSTGGVDLHEQFF,TGTGCCAGCAGCTTATCGACAGGGGGCGTGGATCTCCATGAGCAGTTCTTC
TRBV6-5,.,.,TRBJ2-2,CASAPAISQTGELFF,TGTGCCAGCGCTCCCGCGATATCACAGACCGGGGAGCTGTTTTTT
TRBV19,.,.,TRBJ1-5,CASTHKNNQPQHF,TGTGCCAGTACTCATAAGAATAATCAGCCCCAGCATTTT
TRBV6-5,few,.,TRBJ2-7,CASSYEATYEQYF,TGTGCCAGCAGTTACGAAGCCACTTACGAGCAGTACTTC
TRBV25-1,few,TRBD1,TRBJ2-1,CASTGQGWEQFF,TGTGCCAGCACAGGACAGGGATGGGAGCAGTTCTTC
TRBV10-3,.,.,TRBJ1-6,CATAGQNYNSPLHF,TGTGCCACCGCGGGACAAAATTATAATTCACCCCTCCACTTT
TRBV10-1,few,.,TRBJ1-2,CASSRQTDYGYTF,TGCGCCAGCAGTAGACAAACGGACTATGGCTACACCTTC
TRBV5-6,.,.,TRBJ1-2,CASSLSNRANYGYTF,TGTGCCAGCAGCTTAAGTAACAGGGCTAACTATGGCTACACCTTC
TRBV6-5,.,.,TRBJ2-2,CASSWGGLTGELFF,TGTGCCAGCAGCTGGGGGGGCCTTACCGGGGAGCTGTTTTTT
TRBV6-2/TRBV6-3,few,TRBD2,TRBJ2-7,CASSYSLGSGSSYEQYF,TGTGCCAGCAGTTACTCACTAGGTAGCGGGAGCTCCTACGAGCAGTACTTC
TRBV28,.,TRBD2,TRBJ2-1,CASSSTLAGGYVEQFF,TGTGCCAGCAGTTCCACCCTAGCGGGGGGGTACGTTGAGCAGTTCTTC
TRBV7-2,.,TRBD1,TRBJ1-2,CASSPGQVNNYGYTF,TGTGCCAGCAGCCCAGGACAGGTCAATAACTATGGCTACACCTTC
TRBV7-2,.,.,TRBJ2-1,CASSLQDRTNHEQFF,TGTGCCAGCAGCTTACAAGACCGCACCAACCATGAGCAGTTCTTC
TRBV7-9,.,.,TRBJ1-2,CASSLAIGVGGYTF,TGTGCCAGCAGCTTAGCGATAGGTGTCGGTGGCTACACCTTC
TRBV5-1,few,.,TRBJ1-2,CASGTDYGYTF,TGCGCCAGCGGGACGGACTATGGCTACACCTTC
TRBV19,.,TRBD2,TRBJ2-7,CASSLRLAGWYEQYF,TGTGCCAGTAGTCTACGACTAGCGGGGTGGTACGAGCAGTACTTC
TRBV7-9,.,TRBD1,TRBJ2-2,CASRTGANTGELFF,TGTGCCAGCAGAACAGGGGCGAACACCGGGGAGCTGTTTTTT
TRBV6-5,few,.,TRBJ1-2,CASSYSNPSRAGYTF,TGTGCCAGCAGTTACTCGAATCCATCACGGGCTGGCTACACCTTC
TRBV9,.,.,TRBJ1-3,CASSPAPGNTIYF,TGTGCCAGCAGTCCAGCACCTGGAAACACCATATATTTT
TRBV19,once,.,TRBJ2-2,CASTRGPANTGELFF,TGTGCCAGTACCCGAGGCCCGGCGAACACCGGGGAGCTGTTTTTT
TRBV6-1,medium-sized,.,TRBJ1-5,CASSEMRGVGQPQHF,TGTGCCAGCAGTGAAATGAGGGGGGTCGGTCAGCCCCAGCATTTT
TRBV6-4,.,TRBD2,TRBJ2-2,CASRREREAGELFF,TGTGCCAGCAGGAGGGAGCGGGAGGCCGGGGAGCTGTTTTTT
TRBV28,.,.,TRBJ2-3,CASSLLIAGYTTDTQYF,TGTGCCAGCAGTTTATTGATTGCGGGCTACACCACAGATACGCAGTATTTT
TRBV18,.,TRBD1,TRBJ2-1,CASSRGQGGSNEQFF,TGTGCCAGCTCACGGGGACAGGGGGGAAGCAATGAGCAGTTCTTC